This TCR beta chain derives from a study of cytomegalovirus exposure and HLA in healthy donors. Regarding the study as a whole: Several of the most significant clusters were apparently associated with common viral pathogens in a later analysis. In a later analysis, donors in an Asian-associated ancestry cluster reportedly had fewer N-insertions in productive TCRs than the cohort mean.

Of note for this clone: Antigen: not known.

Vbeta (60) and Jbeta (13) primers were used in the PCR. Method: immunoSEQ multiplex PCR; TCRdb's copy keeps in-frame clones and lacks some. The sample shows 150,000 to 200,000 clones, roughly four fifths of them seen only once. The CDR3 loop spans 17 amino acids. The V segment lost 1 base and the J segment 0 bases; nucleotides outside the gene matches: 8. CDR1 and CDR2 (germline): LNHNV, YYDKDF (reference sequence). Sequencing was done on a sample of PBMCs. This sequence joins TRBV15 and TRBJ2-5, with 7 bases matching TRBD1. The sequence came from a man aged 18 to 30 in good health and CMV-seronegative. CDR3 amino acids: CATSRGIRTGNQETQYF. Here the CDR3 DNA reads TGTGCCACCAGCAGAGGGATCCGGACAGGCAACCAAGAGACCCAGTACTTC.